This T cell receptor (beta chain) was sequenced for a study of shared clonotypes between healthy human individuals. This clone was detected only a few times. Using immunoSEQ multiplex PCR, the repertoire was profiled, and TCRdb retains in-frame clones only, with some absent. The sample lists 2,100,000 or so clones, about 94% occurring once. Trimming left V 4 bases short and J 1 base short, with 14 bases between. The length of the CDR3 is 15 residues. CDR1 is SGHNT, CDR2 YYREEE, per germline (reference sequence). The receptor was isolated from a man aged 18 to 29 in good health. The sequenced material came from naive CD4+ T cells sorted from blood. Subset indicated: CD45RA+ positively selected. This sequence joins TRBV5-4 and TRBJ1-1, with D unresolved. In nucleotides, the CDR3 is TGTGCCAGCAGCCCCGTGAGCCCGTCGAACACTGAAGCTTTCTTT. This encodes CASSPVSPSNTEAFF.